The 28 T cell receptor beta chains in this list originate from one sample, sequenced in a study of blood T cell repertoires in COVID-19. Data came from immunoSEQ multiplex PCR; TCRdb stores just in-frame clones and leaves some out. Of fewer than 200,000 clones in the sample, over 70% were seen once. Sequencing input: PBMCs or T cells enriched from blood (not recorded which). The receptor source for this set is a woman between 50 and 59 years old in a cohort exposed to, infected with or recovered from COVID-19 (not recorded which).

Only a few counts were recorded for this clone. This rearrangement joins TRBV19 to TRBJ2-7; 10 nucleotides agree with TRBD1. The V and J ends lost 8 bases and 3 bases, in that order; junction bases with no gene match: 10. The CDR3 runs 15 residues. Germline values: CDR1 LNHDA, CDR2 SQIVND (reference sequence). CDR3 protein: CASAPETGGLYEQYF. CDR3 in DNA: TGTGCCAGTGCCCCTGAGACAGGGGGCCTCTACGAGCAGTACTTC. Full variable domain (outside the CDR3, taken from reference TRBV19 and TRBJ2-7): DGGITQSPKYLFRKEGQNVTLSCEQNLNHDAMYWYRQDPGQGLRLIYYSQIVNDFQKGDIAEGYSVSREKKESFPLTVTSAQKNPTAFYLCASAPETGGLYEQYFGPGTRLTVT.

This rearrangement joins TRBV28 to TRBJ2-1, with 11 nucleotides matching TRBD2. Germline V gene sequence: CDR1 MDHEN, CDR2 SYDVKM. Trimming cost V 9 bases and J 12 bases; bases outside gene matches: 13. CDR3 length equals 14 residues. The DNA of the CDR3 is TGTGCCAGTGCATTAGCGGGGGGGCCTAGGTGGCAGTTCTTC. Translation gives CASALAGGPRWQFF.

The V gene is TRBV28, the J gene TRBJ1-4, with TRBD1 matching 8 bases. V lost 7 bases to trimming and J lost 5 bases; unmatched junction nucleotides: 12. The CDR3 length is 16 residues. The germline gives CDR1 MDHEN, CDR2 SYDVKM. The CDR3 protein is CASKVIRGQANEKLFF. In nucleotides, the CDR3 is TGTGCCAGCAAAGTTATTCGGGGACAGGCGAATGAAAAACTGTTTTTT.

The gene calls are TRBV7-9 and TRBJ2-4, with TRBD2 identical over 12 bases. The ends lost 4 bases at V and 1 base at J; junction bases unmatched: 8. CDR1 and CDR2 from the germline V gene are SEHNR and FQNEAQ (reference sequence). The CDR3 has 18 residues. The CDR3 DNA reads TGTGCCAGCAGCTCTGCCGGGACTAGCGGGCGGGCCAAAAACATTCAGTACTTC. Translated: CASSSAGTSGRAKNIQYF.

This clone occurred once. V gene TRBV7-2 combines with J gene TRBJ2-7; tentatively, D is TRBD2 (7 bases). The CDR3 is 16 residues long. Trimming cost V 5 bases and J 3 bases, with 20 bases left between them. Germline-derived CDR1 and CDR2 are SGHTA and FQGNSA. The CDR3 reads CASSIDGGRSGYEQYF. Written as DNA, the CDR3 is TGTGCCAGCAGCATAGACGGGGGGCGCAGTGGCTACGAGCAGTACTTC.

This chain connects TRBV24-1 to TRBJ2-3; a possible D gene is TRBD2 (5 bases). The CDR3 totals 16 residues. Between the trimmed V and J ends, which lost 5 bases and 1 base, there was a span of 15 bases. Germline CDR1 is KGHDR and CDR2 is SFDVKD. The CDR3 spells CATSGSHLGGTDTQYF. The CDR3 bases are TGTGCCACCAGTGGCTCTCATCTCGGGGGCACAGATACGCAGTATTTT.

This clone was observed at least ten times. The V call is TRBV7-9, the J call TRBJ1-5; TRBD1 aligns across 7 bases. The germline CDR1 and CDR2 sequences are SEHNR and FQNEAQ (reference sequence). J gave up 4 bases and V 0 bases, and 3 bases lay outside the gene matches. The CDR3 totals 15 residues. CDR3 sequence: CASSLAGQLNQPQHF. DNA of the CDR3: TGTGCCAGCAGCTTAGCGGGACAGCTGAATCAGCCCCAGCATTTT.

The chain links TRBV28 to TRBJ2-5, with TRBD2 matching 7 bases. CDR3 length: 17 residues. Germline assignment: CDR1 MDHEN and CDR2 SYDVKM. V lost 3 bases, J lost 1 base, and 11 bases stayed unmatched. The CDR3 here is CASSLGPGLAVQETQYF. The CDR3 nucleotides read TGTGCCAGCAGTTTGGGGCCCGGGCTAGCGGTCCAAGAGACCCAGTACTTC.

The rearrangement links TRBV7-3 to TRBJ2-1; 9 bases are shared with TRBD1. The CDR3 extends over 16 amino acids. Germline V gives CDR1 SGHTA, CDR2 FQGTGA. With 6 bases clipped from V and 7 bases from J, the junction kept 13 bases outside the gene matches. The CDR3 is CASSSGATGGRNEQFF. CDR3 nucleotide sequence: TGTGCCAGCAGTTCTGGGGCGACAGGGGGAAGGAATGAGCAGTTCTTC.

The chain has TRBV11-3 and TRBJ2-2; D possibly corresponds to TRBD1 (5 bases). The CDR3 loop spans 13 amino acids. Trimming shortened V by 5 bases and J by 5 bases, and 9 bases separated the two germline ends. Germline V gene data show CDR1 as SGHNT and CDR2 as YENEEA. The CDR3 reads CASSRDSTGELFF. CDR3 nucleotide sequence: TGTGCCAGCAGCCGAGACAGTACCGGGGAGCTGTTTTTT.

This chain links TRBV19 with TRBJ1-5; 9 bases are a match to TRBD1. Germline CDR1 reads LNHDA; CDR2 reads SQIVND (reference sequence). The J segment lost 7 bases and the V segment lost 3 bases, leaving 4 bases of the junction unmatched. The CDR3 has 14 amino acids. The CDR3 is CASSMGTGIQPQHF. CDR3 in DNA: TGTGCCAGTAGTATGGGGACAGGGATACAGCCCCAGCATTTT.

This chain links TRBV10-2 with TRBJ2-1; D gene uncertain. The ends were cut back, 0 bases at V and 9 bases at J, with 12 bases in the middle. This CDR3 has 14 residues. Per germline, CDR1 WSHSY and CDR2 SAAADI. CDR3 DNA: TGCGCCAGCAGTGAGTCGAGGTCGGCTAGTGAGCAGTTCTTC. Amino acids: CASSESRSASEQFF.

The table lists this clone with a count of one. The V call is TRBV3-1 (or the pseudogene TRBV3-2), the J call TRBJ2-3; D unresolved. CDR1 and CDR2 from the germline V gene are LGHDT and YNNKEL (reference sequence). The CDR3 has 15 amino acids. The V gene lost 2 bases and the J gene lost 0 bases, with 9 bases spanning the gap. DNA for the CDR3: TGTGCCAGCAGCCAAAATCCGTCTAGCACAGATACGCAGTATTTT. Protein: CASSQNPSSTDTQYF.

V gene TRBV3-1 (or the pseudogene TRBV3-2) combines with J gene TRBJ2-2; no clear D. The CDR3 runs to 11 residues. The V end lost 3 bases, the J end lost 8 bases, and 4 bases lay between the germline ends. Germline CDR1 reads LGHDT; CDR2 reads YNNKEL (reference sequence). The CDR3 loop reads CASSHGGELFF. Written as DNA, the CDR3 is TGTGCCAGCAGCCACGGGGGGGAGCTGTTTTTT.

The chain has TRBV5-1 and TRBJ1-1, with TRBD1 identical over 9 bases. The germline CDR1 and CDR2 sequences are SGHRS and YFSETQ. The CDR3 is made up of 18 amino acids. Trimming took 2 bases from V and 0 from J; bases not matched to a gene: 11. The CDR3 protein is CASSLGTGRSGVNTEAFF. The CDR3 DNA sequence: TGCGCCAGCAGCTTAGGGACAGGGCGCAGTGGTGTGAACACTGAAGCTTTCTTT.

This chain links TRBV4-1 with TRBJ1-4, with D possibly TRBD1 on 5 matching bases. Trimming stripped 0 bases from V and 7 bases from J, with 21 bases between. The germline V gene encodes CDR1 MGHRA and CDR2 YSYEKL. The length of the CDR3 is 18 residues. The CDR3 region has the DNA TGCGCCAGCAGCCAAGATCAAAATTTTCGAGACAGAGGTGAAAAACTGTTTTTT. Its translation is CASSQDQNFRDRGEKLFF.

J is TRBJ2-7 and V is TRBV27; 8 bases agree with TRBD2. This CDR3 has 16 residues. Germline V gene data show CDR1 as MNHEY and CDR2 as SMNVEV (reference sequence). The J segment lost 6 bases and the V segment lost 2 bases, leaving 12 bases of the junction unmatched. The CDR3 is CASSLTGGEDGPEQYF. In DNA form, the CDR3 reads TGTGCCAGCAGTTTAACCGGGGGGGAGGACGGTCCCGAGCAGTACTTC.

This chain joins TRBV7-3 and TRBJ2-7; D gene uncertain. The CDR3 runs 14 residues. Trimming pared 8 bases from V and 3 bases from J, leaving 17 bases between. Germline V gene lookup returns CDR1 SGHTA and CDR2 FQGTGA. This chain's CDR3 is CASHRWRFLYEQYF. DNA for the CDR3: TGTGCCAGCCATCGATGGCGGTTCCTCTACGAGCAGTACTTC.

The CDR3 here is CASSSSLGGGETQYF. CDR3 bases: TGCGCCAGCAGCAGTTCCCTGGGAGGTGGAGAGACCCAGTACTTC. The V and J genes are TRBV5-1 and TRBJ2-5; possibly TRBD2 for D (6 bases). Germline CDR1 SGHRS, CDR2 YFSETQ. The CDR3 is made up of 15 amino acids. The ends were cut back, 4 bases at V and 4 bases at J, with 17 bases in the middle.

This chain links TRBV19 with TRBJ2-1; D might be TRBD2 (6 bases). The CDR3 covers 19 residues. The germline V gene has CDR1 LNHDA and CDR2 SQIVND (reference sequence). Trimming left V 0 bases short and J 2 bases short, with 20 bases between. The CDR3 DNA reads TGTGCCAGTAGTATAGAAGGGTCTAGCGCTCCGAGTACCTACAATGAGCAGTTCTTC. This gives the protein CASSIEGSSAPSTYNEQFF.

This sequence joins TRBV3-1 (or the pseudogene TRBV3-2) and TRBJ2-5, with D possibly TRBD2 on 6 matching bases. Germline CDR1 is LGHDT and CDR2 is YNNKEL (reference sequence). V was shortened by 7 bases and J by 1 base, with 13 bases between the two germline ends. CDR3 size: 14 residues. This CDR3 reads CASTYSGRQETQYF. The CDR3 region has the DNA TGTGCCAGCACCTATAGCGGCCGCCAAGAGACCCAGTACTTC.

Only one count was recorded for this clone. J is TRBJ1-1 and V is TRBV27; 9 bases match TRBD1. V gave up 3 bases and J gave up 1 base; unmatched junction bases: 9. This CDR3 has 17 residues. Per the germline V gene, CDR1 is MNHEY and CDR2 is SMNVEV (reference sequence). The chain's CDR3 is CASSFLQGARGNTEAFF. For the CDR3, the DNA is TGTGCCAGCAGTTTCCTACAGGGGGCGAGGGGGAACACTGAAGCTTTCTTT.

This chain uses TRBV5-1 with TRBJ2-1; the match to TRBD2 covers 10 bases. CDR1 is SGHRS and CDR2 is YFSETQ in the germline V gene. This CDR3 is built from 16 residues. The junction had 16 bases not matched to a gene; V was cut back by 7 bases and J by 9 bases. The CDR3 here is CASSRNLAGVETEQFF. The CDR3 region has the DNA TGCGCCAGCTCTCGGAACCTAGCGGGGGTGGAGACTGAGCAGTTCTTC.

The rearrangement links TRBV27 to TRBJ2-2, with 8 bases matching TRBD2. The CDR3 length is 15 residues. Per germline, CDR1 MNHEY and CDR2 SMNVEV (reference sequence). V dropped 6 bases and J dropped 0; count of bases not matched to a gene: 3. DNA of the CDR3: TGTGCCAGCAGGGTTAGCGGGACGAACACCGGGGAGCTGTTTTTT. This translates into CASRVSGTNTGELFF.

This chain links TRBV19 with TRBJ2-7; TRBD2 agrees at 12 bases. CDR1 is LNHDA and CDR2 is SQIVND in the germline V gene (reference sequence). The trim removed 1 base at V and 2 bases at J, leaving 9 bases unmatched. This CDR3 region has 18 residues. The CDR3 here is CASSIAGVTSGSTYEQYF. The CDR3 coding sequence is TGTGCCAGTAGTATAGCGGGTGTGACTAGCGGGAGCACCTACGAGCAGTACTTC.

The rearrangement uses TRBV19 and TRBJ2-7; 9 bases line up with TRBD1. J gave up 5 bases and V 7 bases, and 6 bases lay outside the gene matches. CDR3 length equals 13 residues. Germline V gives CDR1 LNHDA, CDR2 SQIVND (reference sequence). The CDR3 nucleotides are TGTGCCAGTAATACAGGGGGCGCGAACGAGCAGTACTTC. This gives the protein CASNTGGANEQYF.

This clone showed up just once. The CDR3 region is CASRGLAGGYTQYF. The DNA for the CDR3 is TGTGCCAGCAGAGGACTAGCGGGAGGTTATACGCAGTATTTT. The chain has TRBV27 and TRBJ2-3, with 14 bases that match TRBD2. Per the germline V gene, CDR1 is MNHEY and CDR2 is SMNVEV (reference sequence). CDR3 length: 14 residues. V trimming: 6 bases; J trimming: 7 bases; junction bases outside the gene matches: 3.

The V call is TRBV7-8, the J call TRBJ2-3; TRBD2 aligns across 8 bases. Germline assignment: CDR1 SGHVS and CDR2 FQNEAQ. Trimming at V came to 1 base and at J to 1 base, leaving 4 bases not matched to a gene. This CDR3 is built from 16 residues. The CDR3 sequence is CASSLGPGLGTDTQYF. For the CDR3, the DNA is TGTGCCAGCAGCTTAGGACCGGGACTAGGCACAGATACGCAGTATTTT.